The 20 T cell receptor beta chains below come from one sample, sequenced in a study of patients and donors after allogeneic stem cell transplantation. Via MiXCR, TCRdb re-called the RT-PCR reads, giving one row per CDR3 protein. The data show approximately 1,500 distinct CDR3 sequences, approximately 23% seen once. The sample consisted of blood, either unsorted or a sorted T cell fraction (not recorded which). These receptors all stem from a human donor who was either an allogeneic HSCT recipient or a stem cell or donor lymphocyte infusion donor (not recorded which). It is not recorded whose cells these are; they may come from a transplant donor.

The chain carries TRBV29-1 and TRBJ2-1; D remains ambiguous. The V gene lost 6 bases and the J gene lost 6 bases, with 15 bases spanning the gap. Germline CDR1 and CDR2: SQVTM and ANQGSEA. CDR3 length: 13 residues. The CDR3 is CSVSPQARNEQFF. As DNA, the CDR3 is TGCAGCGTATCCCCCCAGGCCCGCAATGAGCAGTTCTTC.

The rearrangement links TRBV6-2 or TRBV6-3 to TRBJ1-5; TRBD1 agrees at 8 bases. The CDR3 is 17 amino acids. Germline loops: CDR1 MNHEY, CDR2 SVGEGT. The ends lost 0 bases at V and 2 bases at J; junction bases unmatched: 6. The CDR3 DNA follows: TGTGCCAGCAGTTACTCCCAGGGGGCGCAGGGCAATCAGCCCCAGCATTTT. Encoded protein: CASSYSQGAQGNQPQHF.

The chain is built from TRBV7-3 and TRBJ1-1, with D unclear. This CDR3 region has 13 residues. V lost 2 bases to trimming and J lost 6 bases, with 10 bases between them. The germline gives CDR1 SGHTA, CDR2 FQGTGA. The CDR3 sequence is CASSLGTWAEAFF. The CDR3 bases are TGTGCCAGCAGCTTAGGCACTTGGGCTGAAGCTTTCTTT.

The CDR3 DNA follows: TGTGCCAGCAGTTCTCCCCTCGGAGGATTGAGCTATGGCTACACCTTC. The encoded protein is CASSSPLGGLSYGYTF. The chain recombines TRBV6-2 or TRBV6-3 with TRBJ1-2; D not certain. The CDR3 is 16 amino acids. CDR1 is MNHEY and CDR2 is SVGEGT in the germline V gene. V gave up 4 bases and J gave up 4 bases, with 19 bases separating them.

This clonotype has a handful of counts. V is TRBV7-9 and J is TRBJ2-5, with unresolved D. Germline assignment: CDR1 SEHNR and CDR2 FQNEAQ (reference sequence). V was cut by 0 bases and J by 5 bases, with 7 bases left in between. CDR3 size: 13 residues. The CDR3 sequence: CASSLASRETQYF. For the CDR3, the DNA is TGTGCCAGCAGCTTAGCCTCAAGGGAGACCCAGTACTTC. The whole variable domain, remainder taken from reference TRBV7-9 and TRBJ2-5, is DTGVSQNPRHKITKRGQNVTFRCDPISEHNRLYWYRQTLGQGPEFLTYFQNEAQLEKSRLLSDRFSAERPKGSFSTLEIQRTEQGDSAMYLCASSLASRETQYFGPGTRLLVL.

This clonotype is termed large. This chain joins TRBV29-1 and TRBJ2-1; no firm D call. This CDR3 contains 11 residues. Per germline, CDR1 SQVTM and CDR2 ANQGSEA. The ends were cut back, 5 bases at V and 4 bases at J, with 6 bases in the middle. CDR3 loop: CSVWGYNEQFF. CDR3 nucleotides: TGCAGCGTTTGGGGATACAATGAGCAGTTCTTC.

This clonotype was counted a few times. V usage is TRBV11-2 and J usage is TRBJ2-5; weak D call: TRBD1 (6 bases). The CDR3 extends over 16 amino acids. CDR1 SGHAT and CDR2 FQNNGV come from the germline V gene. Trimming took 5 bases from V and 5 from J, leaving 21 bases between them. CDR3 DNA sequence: TGTGCCAGCAGCACCCCACCCCGGGACACCGGTGAGACCCAGTACTTC. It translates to CASSTPPRDTGETQYF. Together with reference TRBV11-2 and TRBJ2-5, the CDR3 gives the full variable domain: EAGVAQSPRYKIIEKRQSVAFWCNPISGHATLYWYQQILGQGPKLLIQFQNNGVVDDSQLPKDRFSAERLKGVDSTLKIQPAKLEDSAVYLCASSTPPRDTGETQYFGPGTRLLVL.

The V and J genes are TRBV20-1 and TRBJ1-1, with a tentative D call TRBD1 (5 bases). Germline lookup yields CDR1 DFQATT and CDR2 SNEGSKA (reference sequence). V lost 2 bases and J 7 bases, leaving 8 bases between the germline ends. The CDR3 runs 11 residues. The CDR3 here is CSARSGSEAFF. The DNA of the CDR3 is TGCAGTGCTAGATCAGGGAGTGAAGCTTTCTTT.

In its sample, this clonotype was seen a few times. This CDR3 reads CASSQGGSGEKLFF. In DNA, the CDR3 is TGCGCCAGCAGCCAAGGGGGTTCGGGTGAAAAACTGTTTTTT. This rearrangement joins TRBV4-1 to TRBJ1-4; no definite D call. CDR1 and CDR2 from the germline V gene are MGHRA and YSYEKL. With 1 base removed from V and 7 bases from J, the gap between germline ends came to 10 bases. The CDR3 length is 14 residues.

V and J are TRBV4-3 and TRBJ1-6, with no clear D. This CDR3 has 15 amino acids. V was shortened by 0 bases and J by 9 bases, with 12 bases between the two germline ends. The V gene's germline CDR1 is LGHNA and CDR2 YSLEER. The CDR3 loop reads CASSQDLASSSPLHF. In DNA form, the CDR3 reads TGCGCCAGCAGCCAAGATCTGGCCAGTTCTTCACCCCTCCACTTT.

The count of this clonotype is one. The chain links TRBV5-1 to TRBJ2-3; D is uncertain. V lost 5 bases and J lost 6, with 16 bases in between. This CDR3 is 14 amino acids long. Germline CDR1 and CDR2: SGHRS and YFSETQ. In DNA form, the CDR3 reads TGCGCCAGCAGGGTGGTCGGAAGTTCTGATACGCAGTATTTT. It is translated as CASRVVGSSDTQYF.

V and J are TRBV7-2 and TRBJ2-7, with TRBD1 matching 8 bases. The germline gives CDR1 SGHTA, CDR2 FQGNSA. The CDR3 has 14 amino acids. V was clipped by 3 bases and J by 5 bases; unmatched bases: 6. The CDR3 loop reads CASSLGQARHEQYF. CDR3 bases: TGTGCCAGCAGCTTGGGACAGGCTCGCCACGAGCAGTACTTC.

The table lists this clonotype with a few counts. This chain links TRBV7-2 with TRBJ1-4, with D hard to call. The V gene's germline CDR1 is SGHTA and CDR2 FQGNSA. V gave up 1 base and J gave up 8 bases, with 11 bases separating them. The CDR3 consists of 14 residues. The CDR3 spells CASSLVSGAEKLFF. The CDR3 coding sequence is TGTGCCAGCAGCTTAGTTTCAGGCGCAGAAAAACTGTTTTTT.

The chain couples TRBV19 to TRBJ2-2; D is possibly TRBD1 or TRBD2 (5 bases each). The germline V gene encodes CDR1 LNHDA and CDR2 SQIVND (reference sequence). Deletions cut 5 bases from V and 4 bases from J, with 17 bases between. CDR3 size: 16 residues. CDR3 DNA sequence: TGTGCCAGTAGTTTCTCTTCCGGGGCGGGCACCGGGGAGCTGTTTTTT. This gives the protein CASSFSSGAGTGELFF.

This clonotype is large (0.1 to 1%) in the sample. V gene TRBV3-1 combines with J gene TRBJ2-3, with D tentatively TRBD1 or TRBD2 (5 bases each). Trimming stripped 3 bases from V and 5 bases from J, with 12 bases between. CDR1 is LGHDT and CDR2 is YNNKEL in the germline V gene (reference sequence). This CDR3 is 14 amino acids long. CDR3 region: CASSQRDGGDTQYF. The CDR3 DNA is TGTGCCAGCAGCCAGAGGGACGGCGGAGATACGCAGTATTTT.

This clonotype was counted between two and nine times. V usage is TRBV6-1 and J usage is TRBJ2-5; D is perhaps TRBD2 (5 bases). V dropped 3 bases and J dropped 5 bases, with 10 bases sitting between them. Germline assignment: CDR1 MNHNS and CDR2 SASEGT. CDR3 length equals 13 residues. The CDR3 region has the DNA TGTGCCAGCAGTGACGGGGTCGCGGAGACCCAGTACTTC. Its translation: CASSDGVAETQYF.

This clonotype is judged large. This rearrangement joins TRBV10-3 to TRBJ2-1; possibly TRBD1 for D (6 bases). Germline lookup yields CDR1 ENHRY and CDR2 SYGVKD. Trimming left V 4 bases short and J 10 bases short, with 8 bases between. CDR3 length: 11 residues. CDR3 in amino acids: CAISADREQFF. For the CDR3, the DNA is TGTGCCATCAGTGCAGACAGGGAGCAGTTCTTC.

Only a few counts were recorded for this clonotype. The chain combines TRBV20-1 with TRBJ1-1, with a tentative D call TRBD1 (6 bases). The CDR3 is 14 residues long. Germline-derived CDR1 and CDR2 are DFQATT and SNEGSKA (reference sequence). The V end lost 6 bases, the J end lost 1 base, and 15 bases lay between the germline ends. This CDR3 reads CSAIRGHPNTEAFF. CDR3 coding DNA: TGCAGTGCGATCAGGGGACACCCGAACACTGAAGCTTTCTTT.

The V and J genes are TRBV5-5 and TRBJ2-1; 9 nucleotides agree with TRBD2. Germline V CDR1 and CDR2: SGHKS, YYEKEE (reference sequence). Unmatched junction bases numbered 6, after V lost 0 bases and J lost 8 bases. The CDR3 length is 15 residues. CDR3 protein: CASSLARSGRDEQFF. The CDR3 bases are TGTGCCAGCAGCTTGGCACGTAGCGGGAGAGATGAGCAGTTCTTC.

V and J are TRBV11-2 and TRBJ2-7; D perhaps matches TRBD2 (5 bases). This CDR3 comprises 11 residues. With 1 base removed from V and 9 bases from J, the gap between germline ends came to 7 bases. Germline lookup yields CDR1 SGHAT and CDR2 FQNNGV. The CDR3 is CASSLAAGQYF. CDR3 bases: TGTGCCAGCAGCTTAGCCGCGGGGCAGTACTTC.